Following are 8 T cell receptor beta chains from one sample sequenced in a study of cytomegalovirus exposure and HLA in healthy donors. 13 Jbeta primers and 60 Vbeta primers were used for the PCR. TCRdb keeps only in-frame clones here, not all; method: immunoSEQ multiplex PCR. The data contain 100,000 or so clones, 80% of them singletons. The sequencing input was PBMCs. The receptors were sampled from a man between 18 and 29 years old in good health and CMV-seronegative.

This chain connects TRBV18 to TRBJ1-5; D is possibly TRBD1 (6 bases). The germline CDR1 and CDR2 sequences are KGHSH and LQKENI. The CDR3 has 13 residues. V lost 2 bases to trimming and J lost 6 bases, with 8 bases between them. CDR3 sequence: CASSPTGTQPQHF. The CDR3 DNA sequence: TGTGCCAGCTCACCAACAGGGACTCAGCCCCAGCATTTT.

The chain couples TRBV9 to TRBJ2-5; 9 positions agree with TRBD2. V shed 0 bases, J shed 1 base, and the junction held 13 bases outside the gene matches. There are 19 residues in the CDR3. Germline CDR1 is SGDLS and CDR2 is YYNGEE. The CDR3 loop is CASSVEGTGLAGPQETQYF. The CDR3 nucleotides are TGTGCCAGCAGCGTAGAAGGGACTGGGCTAGCGGGGCCCCAAGAGACCCAGTACTTC.

The rearrangement uses TRBV27 and TRBJ1-5; D is possibly TRBD1 (5 bases). This CDR3 contains 14 residues. Germline CDR1 and CDR2: MNHEY and SMNVEV (reference sequence). Trimming removed 2 bases from V and 3 bases from J, with 8 bases in between. CDR3 residues: CASSLRGFNQPQHF. The CDR3, as DNA: TGTGCCAGCAGTTTACGGGGGTTCAATCAGCCCCAGCATTTT.

This clone came up a few times. The chain recombines TRBV27 with TRBJ2-7; D perhaps matches TRBD2 (5 bases). CDR1 MNHEY and CDR2 SMNVEV come from the germline V gene (reference sequence). The CDR3 has 13 amino acids. The ends were cut back, 5 bases at V and 3 bases at J, with 11 bases in the middle. The CDR3 loop is CASSRIRGYEQYF. The CDR3 nucleotides read TGTGCCAGCAGTCGGATTCGGGGCTACGAGCAGTACTTC.

CDR3 in amino acids: CAWVAGGSGANVLTF. For the CDR3, the DNA is TGTGCCTGGGTAGCGGGTGGCTCTGGGGCCAACGTCCTGACTTTC. V usage is TRBV30 and J usage is TRBJ2-6, with 7 bases that match TRBD2. This CDR3 spans 15 amino acids. Per the germline V gene, CDR1 is GTSNPN and CDR2 is SVGIG (reference sequence). The V gene end was trimmed by 5 bases and the J gene end by 0 bases; junction bases not matched to a gene: 4.

V usage is TRBV6-1 and J usage is TRBJ2-7, with D possibly matching TRBD1 (6 bases). V was clipped by 4 bases and J by 2 bases, with 18 bases between them. The CDR3 totals 16 residues. Germline CDR1 MNHNS, CDR2 SASEGT. This chain's CDR3 is CASSADRRGTPYEQYF. The CDR3 DNA is TGTGCCAGCAGTGCCGACAGGCGTGGAACGCCCTACGAGCAGTACTTC.

V and J are TRBV7-9 and TRBJ1-6; maybe TRBD1 (6 bases). Germline CDR1 SEHNR, CDR2 FQNEAQ (reference sequence). This CDR3 comprises 15 residues. V shed 3 bases and J shed 7 bases, with 13 bases lying between them. CDR3 protein: CASSFRGAENSPLHF. The DNA for the CDR3 is TGTGCCAGCAGCTTCCGGGGGGCAGAGAATTCACCCCTCCACTTT. The variable domain in full, with the rest retrieved from reference TRBV7-9 and TRBJ1-6, is DTGVSQNPRHKITKRGQNVTFRCDPISEHNRLYWYRQTLGQGPEFLTYFQNEAQLEKSRLLSDRFSAERPKGSFSTLEIQRTEQGDSAMYLCASSFRGAENSPLHFGNGTRLTVT.

CDR3: CASSSQGFNGYTF. CDR3 DNA sequence: TGTGCCAGCAGTTCTCAGGGTTTTAATGGCTACACCTTC. The chain joins TRBV27 to TRBJ1-2; a weak D match, TRBD1 (5 bases). Germline assignment: CDR1 MNHEY and CDR2 SMNVEV (reference sequence). The CDR3 has 13 residues. The V end lost 4 bases, the J end lost 6 bases, and 12 bases lay between the germline ends.